Each of the 10 T cell receptor beta chains below was sequenced from the same sample in a study of response to subunit inactivated influenza vaccine. TCRdb redid the calling of the RT-PCR reads with MiXCR, one entry per CDR3 protein. The profile shows hundreds of thousands of distinct CDR3 sequences, approximately 12% of them singletons. This material consisted of PBMCs from blood, taken on the day of vaccination. Receptors were obtained from a man aged 50-60 years who received an inactivated influenza vaccine.

This clonotype was counted between two and nine times. The chain couples TRBV29-1 to TRBJ2-7; D gene uncertain. CDR3 length: 13 amino acids. The germline CDR1 and CDR2 sequences are SQVTM and ANQGSEA. V dropped 0 bases and J dropped 3 bases, with 9 bases sitting between them. In nucleotides, the CDR3 is TGCAGCGTTGAAGATCCCCCTGGCTACGAGCAGTACTTC. Translation: CSVEDPPGYEQYF.

This clonotype has at least ten counts. Its ends do not fully match the called genes, so a read error is possible. The chain recombines TRBV4-2 with TRBJ2-1; the match to TRBD2 covers 7 bases. The CDR3 covers 13 residues. Looked up from germline, CDR1 is LGHNA and CDR2 is YNFKEQ. CDR3 nucleotide sequence: TGTGCCAGCAGCCAAGATGCGGGAGCTTCAAAAACCTTC. Protein: CASSQDAGASKTF.

This CDR3 reads CASSYKGTYNEQFF. The CDR3 nucleotides read TGTGCCAGCAGTTACAAGGGAACCTACAATGAGCAGTTCTTC. The chain couples TRBV6-5 to TRBJ2-1; D is undetermined. The V end lost 2 bases, the J end lost 2 bases, and 7 bases lay between the germline ends. CDR1 and CDR2 from the germline V gene are MNHEY and SVGAGI. The CDR3 has 14 amino acids.

This rearrangement joins TRBV9 to TRBJ2-1; the D is unclear. V was clipped by 1 base and J by 4 bases, with 6 bases between them. Germline V gives CDR1 SGDLS, CDR2 YYNGEE. This CDR3 spans 13 amino acids. The CDR3 spells CASSVNGYNEQFF. The DNA of the CDR3 is TGTGCCAGCAGCGTAAACGGATACAATGAGCAGTTCTTC.

This clonotype came up a few times. The V gene is TRBV12-3 or TRBV12-4, the J gene TRBJ1-1, with no clear D. V was clipped by 4 bases and J by 4 bases, with 13 bases between them. CDR3 length: 14 amino acids. CDR3 nucleotide sequence: TGTGCCAGCAGTTCGGGCCTCTCCTTCACTGAAGCTTTCTTT. It encodes CASSSGLSFTEAFF.

This clonotype appeared a few times. The V gene is TRBV25-1, the J gene TRBJ1-2, with D perhaps matching TRBD1 (6 bases). V was clipped by 5 bases and J by 0 bases, with 7 bases between them. The germline V gene encodes CDR1 MGHDK and CDR2 SYGVNS. The CDR3 totals 13 residues. The CDR3 protein is CASSTGPNYGYTF. CDR3 nucleotides: TGTGCCAGCAGTACAGGGCCTAACTATGGCTACACCTTC.

The chain carries TRBV6-1 and TRBJ1-5, with D uncertain. The V gene's germline CDR1 is MNHNS and CDR2 SASEGT. V dropped 6 bases and J dropped 0 bases, with 15 bases sitting between them. This CDR3 has 16 residues. CDR3 amino acids: CASSSTENNSNQPQHF. The CDR3 bases are TGTGCCAGCAGCTCAACAGAAAATAATAGCAATCAGCCCCAGCATTTT.

This clonotype has ten or more counts. V usage is TRBV12-3 or TRBV12-4 and J usage is TRBJ2-7; weak D call: TRBD1 (5 bases). This CDR3 region has 14 residues. Trimming stripped 2 bases from V and 2 bases from J, with 10 bases between. The CDR3, as DNA: TGTGCCAGCAGTTTACGGCAGGGCACCTACGAGCAGTACTTC. It is translated as CASSLRQGTYEQYF.

A few counts support this clonotype. This chain connects TRBV29-1 to TRBJ1-3; D ambiguous. From germline, CDR1 is SQVTM and CDR2 ANQGSEA. This CDR3 region has 14 residues. V was pared by 5 bases and J by 0 bases, with 11 bases between. CDR3 protein: CSVSLRDSGNTIYF. The DNA for the CDR3 is TGCAGCGTTAGTTTGCGCGACTCTGGAAACACCATATATTTT. Full variable domain (remainder filled in from reference TRBV29-1 and TRBJ1-3): SAVISQKPSRDICQRGTSLTIQCQVDSQVTMMFWYRQQPGQSLTLIATANQGSEATYESGFVIDKFPISRPNLTFSTLTVSNMSPEDSSIYLCSVSLRDSGNTIYFGEGSWLTVV.

This clonotype has a count of ten or more. The chain recombines TRBV7-9 with TRBJ1-1; 8 bases match TRBD1. Trimming removed 5 bases from V and 3 bases from J; junction bases left unmatched: 8. The CDR3 runs to 15 residues. Germline V lookup: CDR1 SEHNR, CDR2 FQNEAQ (reference sequence). The DNA of the CDR3 is TGTGCCAGCAGCCCAAAACACAGGGGGGACACTGAAGCTTTCTTT. This encodes CASSPKHRGDTEAFF.